The 5 T cell receptor beta chains reported below all come from one sample, sequenced in a study of shared clonotypes between healthy human individuals. Clones were read by immunoSEQ multiplex PCR, and TCRdb kept only the in-frame ones, dropping some. The sample includes 150,000 to 200,000 clones, about 93% of them seen just once. Sequenced material: naive CD4+ T cells sorted from blood. Subset of the sample: CD45RA+ positively selected. The receptors stem from a young woman in good health.

The rearrangement joins TRBV28 to TRBJ1-1, with a possible D match to TRBD1 (6 bases). The CDR3 runs to 15 residues. In germline, CDR1 is MDHEN, CDR2 SYDVKM. V was shortened by 5 bases and J by 11 bases, with 24 bases between the two germline ends. CDR3 coding DNA: TGTGCCAGCAGTCCCCAAACAGGGTTCGCACATTTGGCTTTCTTT. This codes for CASSPQTGFAHLAFF.

The rearrangement links TRBV6-5 to TRBJ1-2; perhaps TRBD1 as D (5 bases). Germline values: CDR1 MNHEY, CDR2 SVGAGI. V lost 5 bases to trimming and J lost 2 bases, with 12 bases between them. This CDR3 region has 14 residues. For the CDR3, the DNA is TGTGCCAGCAGTAAAAGACAGACCAACTATGGCTACACCTTC. Encoded protein: CASSKRQTNYGYTF.

The chain combines TRBV9 with TRBJ1-5, with D uncertain. The CDR3 has 14 amino acids. From germline, CDR1 is SGDLS and CDR2 YYNGEE. V gave up 3 bases and J gave up 7 bases, with 14 bases separating them. The CDR3 DNA follows: TGTGCCAGCAGCGCGGACTCAGGAGGGCAGCCCCAGCATTTT. This encodes CASSADSGGQPQHF.

The chain recombines TRBV5-1 with TRBJ2-5, with D perhaps TRBD2 (5 bases). With the DNA end fitting TRBJ2-7 better, the J assignment may be wrong. Germline V CDR1 and CDR2: SGHRS, YFSETQ. This CDR3 region has 17 residues. The CDR3 loop reads CASSRPANAGLSYEQYF. Written as DNA, the CDR3 is TGCGCCAGCAGCCGACCCGCTAATGCGGGCCTCTCCTACGAGCAGTACTTC.

The count of this clone is one. The chain is built from TRBV6-1 and TRBJ1-1; a possible D gene is TRBD1 (6 bases). The CDR3 loop spans 16 amino acids. The V gene lost 2 bases and the J gene lost 5 bases, with 18 bases spanning the gap. CDR1 is MNHNS and CDR2 is SASEGT in the germline V gene. This chain's CDR3 is CASSEPMSRGVTEAFF. The DNA of the CDR3 is TGTGCCAGCAGTGAACCTATGTCCAGGGGAGTAACTGAAGCTTTCTTT.